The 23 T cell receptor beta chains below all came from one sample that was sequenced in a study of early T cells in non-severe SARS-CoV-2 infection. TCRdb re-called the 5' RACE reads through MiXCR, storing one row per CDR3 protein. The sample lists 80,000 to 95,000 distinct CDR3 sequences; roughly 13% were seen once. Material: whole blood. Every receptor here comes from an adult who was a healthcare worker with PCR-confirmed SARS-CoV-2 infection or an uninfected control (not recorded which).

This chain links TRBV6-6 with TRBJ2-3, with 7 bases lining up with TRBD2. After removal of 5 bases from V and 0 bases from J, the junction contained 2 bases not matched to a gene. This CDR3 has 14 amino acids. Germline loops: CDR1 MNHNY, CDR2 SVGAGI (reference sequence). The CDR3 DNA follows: TGTGCCAGCAGTAAGGGACTAAGCACAGATACGCAGTATTTT. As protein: CASSKGLSTDTQYF.

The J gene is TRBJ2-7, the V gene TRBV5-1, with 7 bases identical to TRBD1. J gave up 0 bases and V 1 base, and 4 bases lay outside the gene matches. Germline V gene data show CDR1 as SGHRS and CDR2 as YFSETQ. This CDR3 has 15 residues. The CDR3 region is CASSLNRDSSYEQYF. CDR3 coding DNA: TGCGCCAGCAGCTTGAACCGGGACAGCTCCTACGAGCAGTACTTC.

CDR3 bases: TGTGCCAGCAGTCCTCCGGGGGTGGATACGCAGTATTTT. Translated, it gives CASSPPGVDTQYF. The chain uses TRBV28 and TRBJ2-3; the D gene is possibly TRBD2 (6 bases). CDR1 is MDHEN and CDR2 is SYDVKM in the germline V gene. The germline V and J ends were trimmed by 5 bases and 6 bases, with 12 bases remaining between them. This CDR3 is 13 amino acids long.

The CDR3 sequence: CSAATGDRYEQYF. CDR3 coding DNA: TGCAGTGCTGCGACAGGGGATAGGTACGAGCAGTACTTC. The chain joins TRBV20-1 to TRBJ2-7; TRBD1 matches at 8 bases. J gave up 4 bases and V 5 bases, and 7 bases lay outside the gene matches. The CDR3 sequence is 13 residues long. CDR1 and CDR2 (germline): DFQATT, SNEGSKA (reference sequence).

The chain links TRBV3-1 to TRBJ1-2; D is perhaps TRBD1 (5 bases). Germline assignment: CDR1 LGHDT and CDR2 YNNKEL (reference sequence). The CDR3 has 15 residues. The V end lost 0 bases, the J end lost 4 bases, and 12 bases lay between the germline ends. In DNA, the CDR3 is TGTGCCAGCAGCCAAGAGGCGGGGGTCGGCTATGGCTACACCTTC. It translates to CASSQEAGVGYGYTF.

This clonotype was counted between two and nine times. CDR3 DNA: TGTGCCAGCAGCACAACAGAGAACACTGAAGCTTTCTTT. Its translation: CASSTTENTEAFF. This sequence joins TRBV12-3 or TRBV12-4 and TRBJ1-1; D call uncertain. Trimming cost V 6 bases and J 1 base, with 9 bases left between them. The length of the CDR3 is 13 residues.

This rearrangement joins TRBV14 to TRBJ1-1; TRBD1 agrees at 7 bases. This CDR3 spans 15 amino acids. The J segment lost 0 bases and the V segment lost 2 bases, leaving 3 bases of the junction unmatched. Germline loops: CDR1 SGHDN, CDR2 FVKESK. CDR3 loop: CASSQTTGLNTEAFF. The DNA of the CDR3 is TGTGCCAGCAGCCAAACGACAGGGCTGAACACTGAAGCTTTCTTT.

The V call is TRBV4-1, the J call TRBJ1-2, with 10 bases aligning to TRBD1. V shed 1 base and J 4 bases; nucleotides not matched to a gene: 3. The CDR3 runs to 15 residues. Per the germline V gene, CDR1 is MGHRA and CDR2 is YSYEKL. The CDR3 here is CASSQGTGGFYGYTF. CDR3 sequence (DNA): TGCGCCAGCAGCCAAGGGACAGGGGGATTCTATGGCTACACCTTC.

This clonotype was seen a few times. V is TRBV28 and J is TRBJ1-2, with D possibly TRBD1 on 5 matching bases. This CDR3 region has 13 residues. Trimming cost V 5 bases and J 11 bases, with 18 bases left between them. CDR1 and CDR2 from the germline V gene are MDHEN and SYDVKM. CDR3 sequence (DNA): TGTGCCAGCAGTCCCTCTTCCAGGGAGTCGTACACCTTC. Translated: CASSPSSRESYTF.

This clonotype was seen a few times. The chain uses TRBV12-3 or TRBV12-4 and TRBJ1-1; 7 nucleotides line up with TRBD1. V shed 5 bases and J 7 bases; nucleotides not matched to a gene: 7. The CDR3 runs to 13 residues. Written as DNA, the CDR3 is TGTGCCAGCAGTCCCAGGGGGGGGTATGAAGCTTTCTTT. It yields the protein CASSPRGGYEAFF.

The DNA of the CDR3 is TGTGCCAGCAGTGAAGCCGGGACAGCCTCCGAGCAGTACTTC. Protein: CASSEAGTASEQYF. The chain employs TRBV25-1 and TRBJ2-7, with 7 positions matching TRBD1. This CDR3 has 14 amino acids. Germline V gives CDR1 MGHDK, CDR2 SYGVNS. J lost 6 bases, V lost 2 bases, and 7 bases had no gene match.

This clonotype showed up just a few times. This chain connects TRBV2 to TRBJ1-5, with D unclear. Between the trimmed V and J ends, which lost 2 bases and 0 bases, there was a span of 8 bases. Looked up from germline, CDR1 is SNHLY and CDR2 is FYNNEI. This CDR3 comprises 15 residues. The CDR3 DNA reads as TGTGCCAGCAGTGAATCGGCGTATAGCAATCAGCCCCAGCATTTT. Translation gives CASSESAYSNQPQHF.

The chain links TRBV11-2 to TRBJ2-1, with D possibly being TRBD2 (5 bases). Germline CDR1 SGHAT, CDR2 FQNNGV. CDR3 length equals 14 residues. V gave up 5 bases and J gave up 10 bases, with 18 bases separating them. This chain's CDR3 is CASSLRPVGGEQFF. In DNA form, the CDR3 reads TGTGCCAGCAGCCTCCGCCCGGTCGGCGGGGAGCAGTTCTTC.

CDR3 sequence (DNA): TGTGCCAGCCGAGTCTTCTCTAGCACAGATACGCAGTATTTT. Its translation is CASRVFSSTDTQYF. This rearrangement joins TRBV6-1 to TRBJ2-3; D remains ambiguous. The CDR3 consists of 14 residues. CDR1 and CDR2 (germline): MNHNS, SASEGT. Deletions cut 8 bases from V and 0 bases from J, with 12 bases between.

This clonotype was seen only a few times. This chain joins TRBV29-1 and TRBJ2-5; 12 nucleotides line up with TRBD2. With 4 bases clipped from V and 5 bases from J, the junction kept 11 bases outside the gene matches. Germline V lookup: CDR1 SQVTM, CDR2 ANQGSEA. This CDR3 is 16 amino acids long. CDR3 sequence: CSVAQTSGGPGETQYF. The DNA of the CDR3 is TGCAGCGTTGCACAAACTAGCGGGGGGCCGGGCGAGACCCAGTACTTC.

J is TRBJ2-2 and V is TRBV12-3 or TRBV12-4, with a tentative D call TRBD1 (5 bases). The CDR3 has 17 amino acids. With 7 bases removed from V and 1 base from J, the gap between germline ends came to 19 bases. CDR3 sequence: CASTSRGLMRNTGELFF. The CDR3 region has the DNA TGTGCCAGCACCTCAAGGGGTCTAATGAGGAACACCGGGGAGCTGTTTTTT.

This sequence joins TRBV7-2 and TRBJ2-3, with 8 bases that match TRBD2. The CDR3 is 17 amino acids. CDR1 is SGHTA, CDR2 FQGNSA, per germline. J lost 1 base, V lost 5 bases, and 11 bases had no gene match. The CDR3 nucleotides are TGTGCCAGCAGCCAAGCCTCTTGGCGGGGGGGCACAGATACGCAGTATTTT. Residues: CASSQASWRGGTDTQYF.

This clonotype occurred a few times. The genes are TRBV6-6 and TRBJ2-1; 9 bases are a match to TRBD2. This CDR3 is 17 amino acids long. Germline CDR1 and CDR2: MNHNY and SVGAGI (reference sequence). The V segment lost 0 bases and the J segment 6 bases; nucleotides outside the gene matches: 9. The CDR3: CASSYSMWAGGPNEQFF. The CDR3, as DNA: TGTGCCAGCAGTTACTCGATGTGGGCGGGGGGGCCCAATGAGCAGTTCTTC.

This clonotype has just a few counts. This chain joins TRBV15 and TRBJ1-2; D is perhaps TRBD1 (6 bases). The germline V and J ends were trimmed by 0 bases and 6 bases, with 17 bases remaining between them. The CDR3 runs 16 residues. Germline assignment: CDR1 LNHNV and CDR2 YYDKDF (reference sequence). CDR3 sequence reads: CATSRDLIRGLDGYTF. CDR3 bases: TGTGCCACCAGCAGAGATCTGATCCGGGGGCTGGATGGCTACACCTTC. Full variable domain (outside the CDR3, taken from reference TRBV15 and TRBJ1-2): DAMVIQNPRYQVTQFGKPVTLSCSQTLNHNVMYWYQQKSSQAPKLLFHYYDKDFNNEADTPDNFQSRRPNTSFCFLDIRSPGLGDTAMYLCATSRDLIRGLDGYTFGSGTRLTVV.

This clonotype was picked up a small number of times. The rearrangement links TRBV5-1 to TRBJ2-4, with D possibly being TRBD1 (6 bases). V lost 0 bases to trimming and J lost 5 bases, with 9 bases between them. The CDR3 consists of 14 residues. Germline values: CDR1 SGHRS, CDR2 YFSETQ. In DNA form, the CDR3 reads TGCGCCAGCAGCTTGGATGGGGGCGAAAACATTCAGTACTTC. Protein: CASSLDGGENIQYF.

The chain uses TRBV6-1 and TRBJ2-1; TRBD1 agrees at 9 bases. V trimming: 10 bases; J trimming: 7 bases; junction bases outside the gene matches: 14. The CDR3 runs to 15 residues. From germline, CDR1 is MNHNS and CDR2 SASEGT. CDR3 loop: CATTIDRGSWNEQFF. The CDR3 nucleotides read TGTGCCACCACTATTGACAGGGGGTCCTGGAATGAGCAGTTCTTC.

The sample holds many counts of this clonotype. The DNA of the CDR3 is TGTGCCAGCAGCCGCGACGACCTGTGGGGGGAGACCCAGTACTTC. Its translation: CASSRDDLWGETQYF. This sequence joins TRBV14 and TRBJ2-5, with D perhaps given as TRBD1 or TRBD2 (5 bases each). Per the germline V gene, CDR1 is SGHDN and CDR2 is FVKESK. There are 15 residues in the CDR3. V shed 4 bases and J shed 5 bases, with 17 bases lying between them.

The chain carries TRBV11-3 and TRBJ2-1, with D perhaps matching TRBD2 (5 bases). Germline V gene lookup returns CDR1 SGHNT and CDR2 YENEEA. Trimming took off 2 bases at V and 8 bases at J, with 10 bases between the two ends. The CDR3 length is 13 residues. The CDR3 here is CASSLTGSDEQFF. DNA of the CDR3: TGTGCCAGCAGCTTAACGGGTAGCGATGAGCAGTTCTTC. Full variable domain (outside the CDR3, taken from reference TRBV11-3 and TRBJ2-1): EAGVVQSPRYKIIEKKQPVAFWCNPISGHNTLYWYLQNLGQGPELLIRYENEEAVDDSQLPKDRFSAERLKGVDSTLKIQPAELGDSAVYLCASSLTGSDEQFFGPGTRLTVL.